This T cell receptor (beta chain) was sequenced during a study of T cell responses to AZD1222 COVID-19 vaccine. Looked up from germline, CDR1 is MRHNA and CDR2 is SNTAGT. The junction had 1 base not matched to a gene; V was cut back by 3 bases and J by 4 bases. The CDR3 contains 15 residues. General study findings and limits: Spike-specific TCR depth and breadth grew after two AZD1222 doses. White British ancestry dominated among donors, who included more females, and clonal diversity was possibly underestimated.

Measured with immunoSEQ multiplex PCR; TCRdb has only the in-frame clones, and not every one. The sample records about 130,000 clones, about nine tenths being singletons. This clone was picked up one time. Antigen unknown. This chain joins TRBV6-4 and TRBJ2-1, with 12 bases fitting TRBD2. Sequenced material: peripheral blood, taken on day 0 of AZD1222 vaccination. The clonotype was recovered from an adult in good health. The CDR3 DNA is TGTGCCAGCAGTGAGACTAGCGGGGGTTACAATGAGCAGTTCTTC. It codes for CASSETSGGYNEQFF.